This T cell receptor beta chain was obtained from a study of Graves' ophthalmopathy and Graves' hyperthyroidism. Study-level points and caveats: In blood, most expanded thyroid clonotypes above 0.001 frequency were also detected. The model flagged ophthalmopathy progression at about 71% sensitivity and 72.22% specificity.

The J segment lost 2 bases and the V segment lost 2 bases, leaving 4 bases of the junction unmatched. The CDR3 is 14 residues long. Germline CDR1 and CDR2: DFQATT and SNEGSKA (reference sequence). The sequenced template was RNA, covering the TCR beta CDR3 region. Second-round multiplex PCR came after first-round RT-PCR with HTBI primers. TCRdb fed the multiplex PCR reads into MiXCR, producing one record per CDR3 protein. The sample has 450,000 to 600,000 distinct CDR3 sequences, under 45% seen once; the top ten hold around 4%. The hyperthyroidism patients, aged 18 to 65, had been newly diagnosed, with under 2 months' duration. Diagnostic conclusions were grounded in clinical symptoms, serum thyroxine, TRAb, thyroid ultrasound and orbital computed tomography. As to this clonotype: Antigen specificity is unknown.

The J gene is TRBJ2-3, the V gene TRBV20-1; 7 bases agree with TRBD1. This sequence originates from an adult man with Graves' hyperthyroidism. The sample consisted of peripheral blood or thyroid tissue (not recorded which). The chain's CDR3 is CSARTGDITDTQYF. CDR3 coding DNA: TGCAGTGCTAGAACAGGGGACATCACAGATACGCAGTATTTT.